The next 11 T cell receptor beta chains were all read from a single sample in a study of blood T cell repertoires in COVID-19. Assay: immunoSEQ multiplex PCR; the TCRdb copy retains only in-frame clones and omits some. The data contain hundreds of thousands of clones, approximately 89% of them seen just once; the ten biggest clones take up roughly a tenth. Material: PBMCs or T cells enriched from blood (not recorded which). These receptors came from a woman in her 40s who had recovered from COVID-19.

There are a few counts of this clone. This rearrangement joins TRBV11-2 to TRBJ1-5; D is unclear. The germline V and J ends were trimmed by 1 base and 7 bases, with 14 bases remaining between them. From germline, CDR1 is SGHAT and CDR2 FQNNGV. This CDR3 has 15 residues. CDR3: CASSLGPGDNQPQHF. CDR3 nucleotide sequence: TGTGCCAGCAGCTTAGGTCCAGGCGACAACCAGCCCCAGCATTTT.

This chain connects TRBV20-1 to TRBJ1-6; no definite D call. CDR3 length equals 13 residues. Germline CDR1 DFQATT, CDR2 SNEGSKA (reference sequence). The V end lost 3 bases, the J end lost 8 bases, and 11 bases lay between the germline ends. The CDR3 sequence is CSASGGVDSPLHF. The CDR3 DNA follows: TGCAGTGCTAGTGGCGGGGTGGATTCACCCCTCCACTTT.

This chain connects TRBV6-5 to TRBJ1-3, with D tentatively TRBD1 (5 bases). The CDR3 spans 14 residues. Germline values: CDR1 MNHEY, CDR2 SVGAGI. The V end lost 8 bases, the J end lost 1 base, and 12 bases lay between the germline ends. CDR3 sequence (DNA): TGTGCCAGCGGCAGGGTGAAATCTGGAAACACCATATATTTT. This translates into CASGRVKSGNTIYF.

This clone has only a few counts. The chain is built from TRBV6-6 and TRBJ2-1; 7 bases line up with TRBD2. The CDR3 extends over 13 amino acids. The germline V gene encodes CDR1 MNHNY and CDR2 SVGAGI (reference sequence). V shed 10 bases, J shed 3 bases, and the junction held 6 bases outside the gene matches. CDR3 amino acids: CATRSGNYNEQFF. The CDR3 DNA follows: TGTGCCACCCGGAGCGGGAACTACAATGAGCAGTTCTTC.

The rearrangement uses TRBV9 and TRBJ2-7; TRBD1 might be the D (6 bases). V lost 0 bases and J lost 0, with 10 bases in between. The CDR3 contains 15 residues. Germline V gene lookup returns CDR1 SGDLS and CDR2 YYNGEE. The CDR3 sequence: CASSVGQDSSYEQYF. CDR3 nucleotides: TGTGCCAGCAGCGTAGGACAGGACAGCTCCTACGAGCAGTACTTC.

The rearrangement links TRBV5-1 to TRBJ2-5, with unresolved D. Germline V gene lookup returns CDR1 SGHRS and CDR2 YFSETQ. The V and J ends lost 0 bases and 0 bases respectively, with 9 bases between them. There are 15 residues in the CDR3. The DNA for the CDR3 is TGCGCCAGCAGCTTGGCCGCACGGTACCAAGAGACCCAGTACTTC. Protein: CASSLAARYQETQYF.

The CDR3 spells CASSYPRANEKLFF. The CDR3 DNA reads as TGTGCCAGCAGTTACCCGAGGGCTAATGAAAAACTGTTTTTT. The chain is built from TRBV6-6 and TRBJ1-4; D is ambiguous. Germline V lookup: CDR1 MNHNY, CDR2 SVGAGI (reference sequence). The CDR3 covers 14 residues. The V gene lost 2 bases and the J gene lost 3 bases, with 7 bases spanning the gap.

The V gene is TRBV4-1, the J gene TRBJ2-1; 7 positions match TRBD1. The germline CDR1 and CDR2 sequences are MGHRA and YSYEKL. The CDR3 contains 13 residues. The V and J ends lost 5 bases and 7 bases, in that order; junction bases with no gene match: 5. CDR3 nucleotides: TGCGCCAGCAGCAATCACAGGGGAAATGAGCAGTTCTTC. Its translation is CASSNHRGNEQFF.

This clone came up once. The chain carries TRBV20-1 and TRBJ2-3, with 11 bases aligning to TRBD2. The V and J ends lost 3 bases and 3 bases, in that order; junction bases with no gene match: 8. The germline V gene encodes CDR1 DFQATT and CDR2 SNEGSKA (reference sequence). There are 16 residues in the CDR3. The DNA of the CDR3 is TGCAGTGCTAGTGTACTAGCGGGGGCCATAACAGATACGCAGTATTTT. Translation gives CSASVLAGAITDTQYF.

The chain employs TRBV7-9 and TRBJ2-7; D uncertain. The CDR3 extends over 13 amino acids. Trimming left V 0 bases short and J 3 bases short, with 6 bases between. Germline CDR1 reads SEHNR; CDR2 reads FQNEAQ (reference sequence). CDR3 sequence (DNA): TGTGCCAGCAGCTTAGCGCCTAACTACGAGCAGTACTTC. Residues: CASSLAPNYEQYF.

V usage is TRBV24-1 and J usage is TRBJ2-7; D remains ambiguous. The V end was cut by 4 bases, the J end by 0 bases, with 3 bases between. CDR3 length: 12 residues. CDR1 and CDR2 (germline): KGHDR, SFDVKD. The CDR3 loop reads CATSDHSYEQYF. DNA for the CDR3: TGTGCCACCAGTGACCACTCCTACGAGCAGTACTTC.